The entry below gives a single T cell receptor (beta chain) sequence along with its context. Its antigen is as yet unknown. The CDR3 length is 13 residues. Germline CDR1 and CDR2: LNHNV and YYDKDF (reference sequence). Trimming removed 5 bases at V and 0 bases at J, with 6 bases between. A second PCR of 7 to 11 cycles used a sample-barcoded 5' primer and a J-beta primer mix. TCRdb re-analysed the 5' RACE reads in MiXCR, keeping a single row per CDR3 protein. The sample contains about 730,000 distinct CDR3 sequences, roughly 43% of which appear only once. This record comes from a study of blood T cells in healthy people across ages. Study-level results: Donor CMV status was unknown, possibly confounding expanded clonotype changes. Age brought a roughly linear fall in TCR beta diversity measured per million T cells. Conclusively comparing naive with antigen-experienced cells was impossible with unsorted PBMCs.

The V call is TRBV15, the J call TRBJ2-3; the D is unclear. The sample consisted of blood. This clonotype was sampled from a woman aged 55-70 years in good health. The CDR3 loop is CATSGVSTDTQYF. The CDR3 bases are TGTGCCACCAGCGGGGTGAGCACAGATACGCAGTATTTT. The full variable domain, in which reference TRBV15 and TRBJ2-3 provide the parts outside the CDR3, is DAMVIQNPRYQVTQFGKPVTLSCSQTLNHNVMYWYQQKSSQAPKLLFHYYDKDFNNEADTPDNFQSRRPNTSFCFLDIRSPGLGDTAMYLCATSGVSTDTQYFGPGTRLTVL.